This entry features one TCR beta chain sequence. Its antigen is currently not known. No quality values exist for individual bases; no much larger clone is one base distant. The entry originates in a study of beta chain features in type 1 diabetes (dated by TCRdb to the late 2010s). Background on the whole study: Mean age, gender distribution, total cell number and subset yield did not differ between patients and healthy donors. A total of 90 million to 130 million sorted cells were examined across all samples, and a strong correlation was observed between cell number per subset and RNA yield. The study compared the TCRB repertoires of sorted circulating CD4+ T cell subsets in recently diagnosed type 1 diabetes patients with those in matched healthy donors. Regulatory and stem cell-like memory subsets were isolated from only 8 patients and about 8 healthy donors, whereas naive and central memory subsets came from all 28 donors. What the work shows at the level of the full study, not this receptor alone: At VDJ recombination sites, type 1 diabetes patients had fewer insertions and more deleted nucleotides, which implies abnormalities in thymic rearrangement. Type 1 diabetes patients showed a moderate but significant shortening of TCRB CDR3 length in all four CD4+ subsets. Because cDNA was sequenced instead of genomic DNA, highly expressing activated cells could be over-represented, though the groups showed no difference in activation or CD3 levels. Shorter templates might have been favored by PCR, but patient and control samples were amplified and corrected together, so both groups would have been affected equally by any skew. Because the HLA sub-analyses included only small numbers of individuals, any influence of HLA type on TCRB rearrangement was left unresolved. Naive, central memory and regulatory TCRB repertoires appeared more similar among patients than among healthy donors.

The CDR3 covers 13 residues, taking in both the cysteine and the phenylalanine. Just the 39-base CDR3 DNA is kept, in frame starting at base 1. Compared with germline, V lacks 6 bases and J lacks 3 bases; bases without a gene match: 5. In the germline V gene, CDR1 corresponds to SGHAT and CDR2 to FQNNGV. From each donor, a single peripheral blood sample of about 110 mL on average was drawn into heparinised tubes. Using a panel that included CD45RO, CCR7, CD25, CD127, CD95 and CD27, naive, central memory, regulatory and stem cell-like memory CD4+ T cells were sorted on a BD FACSAria II. Every sorted population had a purity above 98%. Right away, PBMCs were isolated by Lymphoprep density gradient centrifugation and were stained directly, with no culture step. So that batch effects would be minimized, each experiment stained and sorted samples in pairs, pairing one healthy donor with one patient. All of the isolated RNA was reverse transcribed with the High Capacity cDNA Reverse Transcription Kit, so expressed TCRB transcripts were sequenced. Deep immunoSEQ sequencing was applied to naive, central memory and regulatory T cell samples, giving an average of roughly 3.5 million total reads per sample. Sorted cells were lysed in RLT buffer and RNA was extracted with DNase-treated RNeasy Micro or Mini kits, depending on cell number. Each cell subset was processed separately to prevent cross-contamination, with patient and healthy donor samples processed together. TCRB sequences were amplified from cDNA with the immunoSEQ multiplex PCR, producing 87-bp fragments spanning the CDR3 region. The amplicons were sequenced using the Illumina HiSeq platform. Turning to the authors' computational methods: PCR bias was corrected computationally using synthetic template baselines, and reads within Hamming distance 2 were collapsed, with unmergeable singletons discarded. By aligning reads against IMGT, V, D and J genes, CDR3 length, and insertions or deletions at six rearrangement sites were assigned. Clonotype counts were normalized to sorted cell number within each subset before computing true diversity and Gini coefficients with the tcR R package. Repertoire sharing was quantified using the overlap coefficient calculated on TCRB nucleotide sequences. Out-of-frame TCRB sequences from naive cells were analyzed to stand in for the pre-selection repertoire. Sourced from immuneACCESS, this table was stored by TCRdb with only in-frame sequences that have V and J called. A share of the clones is absent; for the studies checked, an unresolved V gene accounts for under half, and the remainder has no known explanation. Clone size and the V and J calls come from that table; the DNA yielded D and trimming. This sample lists about 240,000 clones; 11% to 15% were detected once. The top ten constitute roughly 0.02% of the sample.

The clonotype comes from a man aged 30 to 39 with type 1 diabetes. Recombination joined TRBV11-2 with TRBJ2-7, and TRBD1 aligns with 7 junction nucleotides. Sequenced: naive CD4+ T cells from blood. The cell subset or site label corresponds to: true naive CD4+ T cells. CDR3 region: CASSRQGIYEQYF. The sequence in DNA is TGTGCCAGCAGTCGACAGGGAATCTACGAGCAGTACTTC.